The 2 T cell receptor beta chains reported below all come from one sample, sequenced in a study of T cell changes during pregnancy in multiple sclerosis. Produced via immunoSEQ multiplex PCR; TCRdb's table is partial and in-frame only. The sample includes around 36,000 clones, 85% to 95% of them seen just once. The source was peripheral blood, collected before pregnancy. The receptors stem from a female donor with multiple sclerosis, enrolled in a pregnancy study.

CDR3 bases: TGTGCCAGTAGTATCCTTGACAGGGCCTACGAGCAGTACTTC. It translates to CASSILDRAYEQYF. The chain employs TRBV19 and TRBJ2-7, with 7 bases lining up with TRBD1. V gave up 3 bases and J gave up 2 bases; unmatched junction bases: 4. This CDR3 contains 14 residues. Germline V CDR1 and CDR2: LNHDA, SQIVND (reference sequence).

The CDR3, as DNA: TGTGCCTGGAGTGGTGTTAGCGGGAGGGACAATGAGCAGTTCTTC. It is translated as CAWSGVSGRDNEQFF. J is TRBJ2-1 and V is TRBV30, with TRBD2 identical over 11 bases. Trimming at V came to 1 base and at J to 5 bases, leaving 4 bases not matched to a gene. CDR1 GTSNPN and CDR2 SVGIG come from the germline V gene (reference sequence). This CDR3 region has 15 residues.